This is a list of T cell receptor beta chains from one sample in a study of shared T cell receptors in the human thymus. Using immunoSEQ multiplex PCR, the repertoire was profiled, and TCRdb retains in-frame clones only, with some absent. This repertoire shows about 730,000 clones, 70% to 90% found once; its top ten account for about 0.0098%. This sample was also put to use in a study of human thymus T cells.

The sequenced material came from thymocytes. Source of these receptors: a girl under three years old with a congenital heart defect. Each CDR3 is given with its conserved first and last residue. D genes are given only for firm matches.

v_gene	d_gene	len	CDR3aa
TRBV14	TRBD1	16	CASSQAGTGATDTQYF
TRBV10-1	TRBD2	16	CASTPGLAGGIDEQFF
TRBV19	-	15	CASSIWGTVNSPLHF
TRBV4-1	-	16	CASSQAGARDTDTQYF
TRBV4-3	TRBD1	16	CASSQVSDRRQSEQFF
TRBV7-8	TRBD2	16	CASSLLSRTSGDEQFF
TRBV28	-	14	CASSIYKQNTEAFF
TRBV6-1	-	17	CASSEGYVGAGTGELFF
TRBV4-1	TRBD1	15	CASSHGTAVNSPLHF
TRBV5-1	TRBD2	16	CASSTGLAGDSYEQYF
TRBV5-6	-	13	CASSLPREGGYTF
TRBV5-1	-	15	CASSPPTGHQETQYF
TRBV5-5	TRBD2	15	CASSSTGGSTYEQYF
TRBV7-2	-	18	CASSLCPARAEVNYGYTF
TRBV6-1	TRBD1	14	CASSKTGGGTEAFF
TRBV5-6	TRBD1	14	CASSPNRGGNEQFF
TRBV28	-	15	CASSFSGAGDTEAFF
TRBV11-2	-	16	CASSLARDAVPGELFF
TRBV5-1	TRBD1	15	CASSPGQGTYNEQFF
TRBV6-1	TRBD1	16	CASSDGGQGYNSPLHF
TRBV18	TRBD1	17	CASSPVQGALSGNTIYF
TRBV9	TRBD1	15	CASSVGDREGGKAFF
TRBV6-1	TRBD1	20	CASSEAPWDRGRMRDTEAFF
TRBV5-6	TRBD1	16	CASSQQDRESNQPQHF
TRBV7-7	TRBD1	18	CASSLYPYRDRVSNEQFF
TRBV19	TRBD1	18	CASTRQGVKGNSNQPQHF
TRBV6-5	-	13	CASSYGGNSEAFF
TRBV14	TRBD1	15	CASSHTDRARNTIYF
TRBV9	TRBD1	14	CASSKHRGMNGYTF
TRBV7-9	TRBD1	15	CASSLRDRKNYGYTF
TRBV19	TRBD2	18	CASSISSLREGARDEQFF
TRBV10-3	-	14	CAMTSREYTGELFF
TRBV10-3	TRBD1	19	CAINTNADTGDGSNTEAFF
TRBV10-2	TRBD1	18	CASNEPPGQGRGIDEQYF
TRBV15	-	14	CATSSDPPGDTQYF
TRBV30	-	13	CAWQHPQAPEAFF
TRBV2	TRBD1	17	CASSESSWDRENYGYTF
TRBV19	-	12	CASSIPPGTIYF
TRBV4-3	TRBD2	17	CASSQDISSGNIYEQYF
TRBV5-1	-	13	CASRRQINSPLHF
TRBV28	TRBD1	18	CASSPYHLRQGQHYGYTF
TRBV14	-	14	CASSQDSVAYGYTF
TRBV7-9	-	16	CASSRGDLFSGNTIYF
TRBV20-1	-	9	CSAHLEAFF
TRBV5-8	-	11	CATLKTGELFF
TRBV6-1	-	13	CASRLTVANVLTF
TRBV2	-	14	CASTLWTEEYGYTF
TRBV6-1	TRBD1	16	CASSEIWGQGPDTQYF
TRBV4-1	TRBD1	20	CASSHDPGTGGEQRNQPQHF
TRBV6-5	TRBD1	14	CASRGQREGDTQYF
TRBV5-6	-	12	CASSLLGAEAFF
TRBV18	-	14	CASSPLRTEDTQYF
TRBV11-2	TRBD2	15	CASSLGLAGTYEQYF
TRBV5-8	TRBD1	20	CASSWEQGEPLWAGANVLTF
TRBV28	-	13	CASSLRQEEGYTF
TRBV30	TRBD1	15	CASNPGTGGLSEQYF